A selection of T cell receptor beta chains follows, all from one sample in a study of cytomegalovirus exposure and HLA in healthy donors. Assay used: immunoSEQ multiplex PCR; TCRdb lists only in-frame clones, some missing. This sample carries over 85,000 clones, 67% of them seen once, and the ten largest clones take 2.1%. Sequencing input: PBMCs. These receptors were taken from a young man in good health and CMV-seronegative. Each CDR3 is given with its conserved first and last residue. D genes are given only for firm matches. The size field is filled for only some rows; it gives once, few, many or a size class.

abundance: few; v_gene: TRBV7-3; j_gene: TRBJ2-7; d_gene: TRBD1; CDR3aa: CASSAHRDRDKYEQYF; CDR3nt: TGTGCCAGCAGCGCCCACCGGGACAGGGACAAATACGAGCAGTACTTC
abundance: .; v_gene: TRBV4-2; j_gene: TRBJ1-1; d_gene: .; CDR3aa: CASSQVQGGEAFF; CDR3nt: TGTGCCAGCAGCCAAGTCCAGGGAGGTGAAGCTTTCTTT
abundance: .; v_gene: TRBV4-3; j_gene: TRBJ2-7; d_gene: TRBD1; CDR3aa: CASSQQGQGRYEQYF; CDR3nt: TGCGCCAGCAGCCAACAGGGACAGGGACGCTACGAGCAGTACTTC
abundance: .; v_gene: TRBV30; j_gene: TRBJ1-6; d_gene: TRBD1; CDR3aa: CAWSPFGDRVNSPLHF; CDR3nt: TGTGCCTGGAGCCCTTTCGGGGACAGGGTTAATTCACCCCTCCACTTT
abundance: .; v_gene: TRBV19; j_gene: TRBJ2-2; d_gene: .; CDR3aa: CASSRLGDTGELFF; CDR3nt: TGTGCCAGTAGTCGACTAGGGGACACCGGGGAGCTGTTTTTT
abundance: few; v_gene: TRBV5-6; j_gene: TRBJ2-5; d_gene: .; CDR3aa: CASSPKMRSQETQYF; CDR3nt: TGTGCCAGCAGCCCCAAGATGAGGAGCCAAGAGACCCAGTACTTC
abundance: few; v_gene: TRBV28; j_gene: TRBJ2-7; d_gene: .; CDR3aa: CASTRGLWYEQYF; CDR3nt: TGTGCCAGCACCCGAGGGCTGTGGTACGAGCAGTACTTC
abundance: .; v_gene: TRBV4-3; j_gene: TRBJ2-2; d_gene: TRBD1; CDR3aa: CASSIQTGRNTGELFF; CDR3nt: TGCGCCAGCAGCATCCAGACAGGGAGGAACACCGGGGAGCTGTTTTTT
abundance: .; v_gene: TRBV5-1; j_gene: TRBJ2-1; d_gene: TRBD1; CDR3aa: CASSKGQGAGGSGEQFF; CDR3nt: TGCGCCAGCAGCAAGGGACAGGGGGCGGGAGGGAGCGGTGAGCAGTTCTTC
abundance: .; v_gene: TRBV5-8; j_gene: TRBJ1-1; d_gene: .; CDR3aa: CASSLVSQSRSTEAFF; CDR3nt: TGTGCCAGCAGCTTGGTCTCGCAGAGCCGGAGCACTGAAGCTTTCTTT
abundance: once; v_gene: TRBV5-1; j_gene: TRBJ2-7; d_gene: .; CDR3aa: CASSPGGPGLGRGEQYF; CDR3nt: TGCGCCAGCAGCCCCGGTGGGCCAGGCCTCGGGCGAGGGGAGCAGTACTTC
abundance: few; v_gene: TRBV5-1; j_gene: TRBJ2-2; d_gene: .; CDR3aa: CASSLRTDTGELFF; CDR3nt: TGCGCCAGCAGCTTGAGGACAGACACCGGGGAGCTGTTTTTT
abundance: .; v_gene: TRBV19; j_gene: TRBJ1-2; d_gene: .; CDR3aa: CASSTDRNYNYGYTF; CDR3nt: TGTGCCAGTAGTACAGACAGAAACTACAACTATGGCTACACCTTC